This record concerns one T cell receptor (beta chain) sequence. Per the germline V gene, CDR1 is SGHNT and CDR2 is YYREEE (reference sequence). This CDR3 has 13 residues. V lost 7 bases and J 5 bases, leaving 13 bases between the germline ends. This record belongs to a study of OX40 agonist ivuxolimab in advanced cancers. On the study more broadly: Three patients got partial responses; one had hepatocellular carcinoma and two had cutaneous melanoma.

Profiling relied on immunoSEQ multiplex PCR, and the TCRdb table lists in-frame clones only, not all of them. The sample consists of about 55,000 clones, 84% of them appearing once. This specimen consisted of CD4+ or CD8+ T cells sorted from blood, obtained in a trial of the OX40 agonist ivuxolimab. This clonotype was obtained from an adult with an advanced solid tumor such as melanoma, head and neck, liver or kidney cancer. This sequence joins TRBV5-4 and TRBJ2-1; tentatively, D is TRBD2 (6 bases). CDR3 protein: CASLLRGNNEQFF. For the CDR3, the DNA is TGTGCCAGCCTCCTACGGGGGAACAATGAGCAGTTCTTC.